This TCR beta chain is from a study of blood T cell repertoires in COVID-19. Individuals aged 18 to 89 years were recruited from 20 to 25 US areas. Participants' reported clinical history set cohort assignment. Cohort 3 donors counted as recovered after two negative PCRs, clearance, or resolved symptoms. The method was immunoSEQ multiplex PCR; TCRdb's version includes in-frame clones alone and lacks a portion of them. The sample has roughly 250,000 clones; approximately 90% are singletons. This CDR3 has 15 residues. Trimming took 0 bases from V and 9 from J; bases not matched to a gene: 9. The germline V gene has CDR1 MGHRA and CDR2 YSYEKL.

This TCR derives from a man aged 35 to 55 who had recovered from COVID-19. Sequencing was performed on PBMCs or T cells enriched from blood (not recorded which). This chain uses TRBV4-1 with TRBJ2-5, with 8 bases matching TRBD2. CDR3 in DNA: TGCGCCAGCAGCCAAGAGGTTAGCGGGGTCCTGGCCCAGTACTTC. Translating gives CASSQEVSGVLAQYF.